This entry is about one TCR beta chain. The antigen is undetermined. Germline CDR1 reads MNHNS; CDR2 reads SASEGT. V gave up 1 base and J gave up 6 bases, with 15 bases separating them. This CDR3 is 15 amino acids long. This specimen comes from a study of Graves' ophthalmopathy and Graves' hyperthyroidism. General study findings and limits: In blood, most expanded thyroid clonotypes above 0.001 frequency were also detected.

RNA transcripts were the template, and TCR beta CDR3 regions were amplified from them. First-round RT-PCR with HTBI primers preceded a second-round multiplex PCR. MiXCR, run by TCRdb on the multiplex PCR reads, gives a single entry per CDR3 protein. The table records about 410,000 distinct CDR3 sequences, 15% to 20% of them present only once. Ophthalmopathy in the donors was of moderate-to-severe activity, with CAS ≥3, NOSPECS ≥4 and duration under 3 months. Exclusion criteria comprised other autoimmune diseases, uncontrolled infections, pregnancy or lactation in patients. Diagnosis relied on clinical symptoms, serum thyroxine, TRAb, thyroid ultrasound and orbital computed tomography.

The specimen sequenced was peripheral blood. This receptor was taken from a woman between 18 and 29 years old with Graves' ophthalmopathy. The chain couples TRBV6-1 to TRBJ1-1; D is possibly TRBD1 (6 bases). Here the CDR3 reads CASSEDLGGLAEAFF. CDR3 nucleotides: TGTGCCAGCAGTGAAGATCTAGGGGGACTCGCTGAAGCTTTCTTT.